This passage covers 16 T cell receptor beta chains from one sample sequenced in a study of T-cell memory formation after mild COVID-19. TCRdb processed the 5' RACE reads anew with MiXCR; each CDR3 protein has one entry. The data show about 240,000 distinct CDR3 sequences, with over 8.5% seen just once and roughly a fifth held by the top ten. Sequences were obtained from PBMCs or a T cell subset sorted from them (not recorded which). The receptors shown here come from a man younger than 35 who had mild COVID-19 (a few samples of this study predate the infection). Cell type and time point are not known.

A few counts support this clonotype. The gene calls are TRBV3-1 and TRBJ2-5; TRBD1 matches at 7 bases. Trimming took 5 bases from V and 2 from J; bases not matched to a gene: 8. There are 15 residues in the CDR3. Germline V CDR1 and CDR2: LGHDT, YNNKEL (reference sequence). CDR3 bases: TGTGCCAGCAGCGATAGACAGGGAGTACAAGAGACCCAGTACTTC. Its translation is CASSDRQGVQETQYF.

The chain has TRBV18 and TRBJ1-3; D is unresolved. The V and J ends lost 2 bases and 0 bases respectively, with 14 bases between them. Per the germline V gene, CDR1 is KGHSH and CDR2 is LQKENI. The CDR3 is 17 residues long. CDR3 sequence reads: CASSPSGGPLSGNTIYF. In nucleotides, the CDR3 is TGTGCCAGCTCACCATCAGGCGGACCCCTCTCTGGAAACACCATATATTTT.

J is TRBJ2-3 and V is TRBV5-1; the match to TRBD1 covers 8 bases. From germline, CDR1 is SGHRS and CDR2 YFSETQ. CDR3 length: 16 residues. J was trimmed by 4 bases and V by 0 bases; bases with no gene match: 7. The CDR3 sequence is CASSLAVQGASDTQYF. CDR3 bases: TGCGCCAGCAGCTTGGCCGTCCAGGGGGCCTCAGATACGCAGTATTTT.

The V call is TRBV4-2, the J call TRBJ2-1; 10 bases fit TRBD2. CDR1 is LGHNA, CDR2 YNFKEQ, per germline. This CDR3 contains 16 residues. V was clipped by 4 bases and J by 4 bases; unmatched bases: 7. The CDR3 loop reads CASSRGSGGEYNEQFF. CDR3 coding DNA: TGTGCCAGCAGCCGGGGAAGCGGGGGGGAGTACAATGAGCAGTTCTTC.

V gene TRBV28 combines with J gene TRBJ1-2; no reliable D call. V lost 1 base and J 4 bases, leaving 13 bases between the germline ends. The CDR3 has 15 amino acids. Per the germline V gene, CDR1 is MDHEN and CDR2 is SYDVKM. CDR3 DNA sequence: TGTGCCAGCAGTTTATCGGCCCGGCCGGCCTATGGCTACACCTTC. The encoded protein is CASSLSARPAYGYTF.

The V and J genes are TRBV12-3 or TRBV12-4 and TRBJ1-5, with a possible D match to TRBD1 (5 bases). CDR3 length equals 12 residues. With 4 bases removed from V and 11 bases from J, the gap between germline ends came to 12 bases. The chain's CDR3 is CASSSQGETQHF. The CDR3 DNA reads as TGTGCCAGCAGTTCCCAAGGGGAAACCCAGCATTTT.

J is TRBJ2-7 and V is TRBV10-3, with 8 bases aligning to TRBD1. V gave up 10 bases and J gave up 6 bases; unmatched junction bases: 5. Germline CDR1 and CDR2: ENHRY and SYGVKD. The CDR3 runs 11 residues. DNA for the CDR3: TGTGCCAACGGACAGGGAGGCGAGCAGTACTTC. Translating it yields CANGQGGEQYF.

This clonotype has just a few counts. This chain connects TRBV18 to TRBJ2-7, with D tentatively TRBD2 (7 bases). The CDR3 sequence is 15 residues long. Trimming took off 3 bases at V and 4 bases at J, with 16 bases between the two ends. In germline, CDR1 is KGHSH, CDR2 LQKENI. CDR3 DNA sequence: TGTGCCAGCTCACCCTGGGGGGGGGCGGCTTACGAGCAGTACGTC. Residues: CASSPWGGAAYEQYV.

The sample holds many counts of this clonotype. The genes are TRBV7-2 and TRBJ2-5, with 8 bases identical to TRBD2. This CDR3 contains 14 residues. CDR1 is SGHTA and CDR2 is FQGNSA in the germline V gene. The V and J ends lost 5 bases and 5 bases, in that order; junction bases with no gene match: 7. The CDR3 loop reads CASSVGGDLETQYF. The CDR3 DNA reads TGTGCCAGCAGCGTCGGGGGGGACCTGGAGACCCAGTACTTC.

The table lists this clonotype with a few counts. J is TRBJ1-5 and V is TRBV12-5, with D uncertain. V was clipped by 6 bases and J by 4 bases, with 4 bases between them. There are 11 residues in the CDR3. Germline lookup yields CDR1 LGHNT and CDR2 FRNRAP. The CDR3 here is CASGKNQPQHF. The CDR3, as DNA: TGTGCTAGTGGCAAAAATCAGCCCCAGCATTTT.

In this sample, this clonotype turned up a few times. This chain connects TRBV7-6 to TRBJ2-2; 11 bases agree with TRBD2. The CDR3 totals 16 residues. The J segment lost 5 bases and the V segment lost 1 base, leaving 3 bases of the junction unmatched. Germline assignment: CDR1 SGHVS and CDR2 FNYEAQ. CDR3 coding DNA: TGTGCCAGCAGCTTAGAGGGACTAGCGGAAACCGGGGAGCTGTTTTTT. Encoded protein: CASSLEGLAETGELFF.

There are many counts of this clonotype. The rearrangement joins TRBV7-9 to TRBJ2-3, with 11 nucleotides matching TRBD2. The CDR3 loop spans 16 amino acids. Germline trimming cut 4 bases from V and 2 bases from J; bases unmatched to any gene: 5. In germline, CDR1 is SEHNR, CDR2 FQNEAQ (reference sequence). The CDR3 is CASSSWTSGFTDTQYF. The CDR3 region has the DNA TGTGCCAGCAGCTCTTGGACTAGCGGGTTCACAGATACGCAGTATTTT.

The chain joins TRBV20-1 to TRBJ2-7, with 7 bases matching TRBD1. The CDR3 consists of 14 residues. Germline assignment: CDR1 DFQATT and CDR2 SNEGSKA (reference sequence). V was clipped by 6 bases and J by 0 bases; unmatched bases: 8. CDR3 sequence (DNA): TGCAGTGCCGCCATGGCAGGGGGCTCCTACGAGCAGTACTTC. This gives the protein CSAAMAGGSYEQYF.

This clonotype came up many times. The chain uses TRBV5-6 and TRBJ2-3; D uncertain. The germline V and J ends were trimmed by 2 bases and 0 bases, with 19 bases remaining between them. Per the germline V gene, CDR1 is SGHDT and CDR2 is YYEEEE. The CDR3 is 18 residues long. The chain's CDR3 is CASSFQPLGRASTDTQYF. The CDR3 nucleotides are TGTGCCAGCAGCTTTCAACCCCTAGGACGGGCGAGCACAGATACGCAGTATTTT. Supplemented by reference TRBV5-6 and TRBJ2-3, the full variable domain reads DAGVTQSPTHLIKTRGQQVTLRCSPKSGHDTVSWYQQALGQGPQFIFQYYEEEERQRGNFPDRFSGHQFPNYSSELNVNALLLGDSALYLCASSFQPLGRASTDTQYFGPGTRLTVL.

This clonotype was counted a few times. The chain has TRBV28 and TRBJ2-7, with 10 bases fitting TRBD1. CDR1 is MDHEN and CDR2 is SYDVKM in the germline V gene. Trimming removed 2 bases from V and 5 bases from J; junction bases left unmatched: 6. The CDR3 spans 15 residues. The CDR3 is CASSLEDRGRNEQYV. The DNA of the CDR3 is TGTGCCAGCAGTTTAGAAGACAGGGGGCGTAACGAGCAGTACGTC.

The genes are TRBV20-1 and TRBJ1-5; unclear D gene. V was clipped by 4 bases and J by 0 bases, with 10 bases between them. The CDR3 contains 14 residues. In germline, CDR1 is DFQATT, CDR2 SNEGSKA (reference sequence). The CDR3 region is CSATGGPSNQPQHF. CDR3 nucleotides: TGCAGTGCTACGGGAGGACCTAGCAATCAGCCCCAGCATTTT.